Listed below are T cell receptor beta chains from one sample, sequenced in a study of response to subunit inactivated influenza vaccine. TCRdb passed the RT-PCR reads through MiXCR, listing each CDR3 protein once. This table has about 780,000 distinct CDR3 sequences, 18% appearing once. The sequenced sample was PBMCs from blood, obtained more than 4 days after vaccination. These receptors all come from a man aged 45-60 years who received an inactivated influenza vaccine. Each CDR3 is given with its conserved first and last residue. A D gene is named only where the DNA matches it firmly. Part of the rows lack a size; the others show once, few, many or a class for expanded clones.

abundance	v_gene	j_gene	d_gene	CDR3aa	CDR3nt
-	TRBV6-1	TRBJ1-6	-	CASSESGHPNNSPLHF	TGTGCCAGCAGTGAATCCGGACATCCCAATAATTCACCCCTCCACTTT
many	TRBV4-1	TRBJ1-2	-	CASSQGSPRGALYGYTF	TGCGCCAGCAGCCAAGGATCTCCGCGTGGGGCCCTCTATGGCTACACCTTC
once	TRBV3-1	TRBJ2-3	-	CASSPQQGSAQYF	TGTGCCAGCAGCCCCCAACAGGGTTCCGCGCAGTATTTT
-	TRBV20-1	TRBJ2-6	-	CSASSGQGISGANVLTF	TGCAGTGCTAGTTCTGGACAAGGAATCTCTGGGGCCAACGTCCTGACTTTC
many	TRBV12-3/TRBV12-4	TRBJ2-6	TRBD2	CASSLSGVTGANVLTF	TGTGCCAGCAGTTTAAGCGGGGTTACTGGGGCCAACGTCCTGACTTTC
-	TRBV7-9	TRBJ2-1	-	CASSSGALAAEQFF	TGTGCCAGCAGCTCAGGGGCACTAGCTGCTGAGCAGTTCTTC
-	TRBV15	TRBJ2-7	-	CATSPQDRRGPEQYF	TGTGCCACCAGCCCCCAGGACAGGAGGGGCCCCGAGCAGTACTTC
-	TRBV20-1	TRBJ2-2	-	CSAPAVGGKNTGELFF	TGCAGTGCTCCGGCGGTGGGGGGAAAGAACACCGGGGAGCTGTTTTTT
few	TRBV20-1	TRBJ1-1	-	CSARQIGMNTEAFF	TGCAGTGCTAGGCAGATTGGAATGAACACTGAAGCTTTCTTT
-	TRBV4-3	TRBJ2-1	-	CASSQAGHYRWGQFF	TGCGCCAGCAGCCAAGCAGGACACTATAGGTGGGGGCAGTTCTTC
few	TRBV6-1	TRBJ2-5	TRBD1	CASSDRVWKTQYF	TGTGCCAGCAGCGACAGGGTTTGGAAGACCCAGTACTTC
few	TRBV10-3	TRBJ2-1	TRBD2	CAISEGLVNEQFF	TGTGCCATCAGTGAAGGACTAGTGAATGAGCAGTTCTTC
-	TRBV7-2	TRBJ2-3	-	CASSTPKGTNTQYF	TGTGCCAGCAGCACACCGAAGGGCACCAATACGCAGTATTTT
-	TRBV7-6	TRBJ2-7	-	CASSLKGSDEQYF	TGTGCCAGCAGCTTGAAGGGGTCGGACGAGCAGTACTTC
-	TRBV12-3/TRBV12-4	TRBJ2-1	-	CASSFVLHNEQFF	TGTGCCAGCAGTTTTGTCCTCCACAATGAGCAGTTCTTC
few	TRBV6-1	TRBJ2-1	-	CATFGGSSYNEQFF	TGTGCCACATTTGGGGGCAGTTCCTACAATGAGCAGTTCTTC
many	TRBV6-2/TRBV6-3	TRBJ2-7	-	CASTPETASYEQYF	TGTGCCAGCACCCCAGAGACTGCCTCCTACGAGCAGTACTTC
-	TRBV12-3/TRBV12-4	TRBJ2-2	-	CASTSGTNTGELFF	TGTGCCAGCACCTCAGGAACGAACACCGGGGAGCTGTTTTTT
few	TRBV24-1	TRBJ2-1	TRBD2	CATSDSISGSSYNEQFF	TGTGCCACCAGTGATTCGATTAGCGGGAGCTCCTACAATGAGCAGTTCTTC
few	TRBV10-2	TRBJ2-7	-	CASGQGHEQYF	TGCGCCAGCGGGCAGGGGCACGAGCAGTACTTC
-	TRBV30	TRBJ1-5	-	CAWSALGLGENQPQHF	TGTGCCTGGAGTGCCCTGGGATTGGGAGAAAATCAGCCCCAGCATTTT
-	TRBV7-9	TRBJ2-5	TRBD2	CASSLEAGGPETQYF	TGTGCCAGCAGCTTAGAGGCGGGGGGGCCGGAGACCCAGTACTTC
few	TRBV4-3	TRBJ2-1	-	CASSQDWGGGGPPYNEQFF	TGCGCCAGCAGCCAAGATTGGGGGGGAGGGGGCCCCCCCTACAATGAGCAGTTCTTC
few	TRBV10-3	TRBJ2-5	TRBD1	CAISESGPQGSGTQYF	TGTGCCATCAGTGAGTCGGGACCACAGGGGTCCGGGACCCAGTACTTC
-	TRBV2	TRBJ1-1	-	CATARGIRNTEAFF	TGTGCCACTGCGAGAGGAATAAGGAACACTGAAGCTTTCTTT
-	TRBV7-2	TRBJ2-3	-	CASSLRLRTETDTQYF	TGTGCCAGCAGCTTAAGGCTCAGGACAGAGACAGATACGCAGTATTTT
-	TRBV11-2	TRBJ2-1	-	CASSLFQWLSSYNEQFF	TGTGCCAGCAGCTTATTTCAATGGCTCTCCTCCTACAATGAGCAGTTCTTC
few	TRBV7-9	TRBJ2-1	-	CASSFERAGFGHPFF	TGTGCCAGCAGCTTTGAAAGGGCAGGGTTTGGTCACCCGTTCTTC
few	TRBV4-1	TRBJ2-1	TRBD1	CASKVGDRYNEQFF	TGCGCCAGCAAGGTTGGGGACAGGTACAATGAGCAGTTCTTC
few	TRBV15	TRBJ2-7	TRBD2	CATSRDPPSGRAYEQYF	TGTGCCACCAGCAGAGATCCTCCTAGCGGGAGGGCCTACGAGCAGTACTTC
few	TRBV4-1	TRBJ1-5	-	CASSQEGSNQPQHF	TGCGCCAGCAGCCAAGAGGGCAGCAATCAGCCCCAGCATTTT